The rows below give T cell receptor beta chains drawn from one sample of a study of ipilimumab plus nivolumab after autologous stem cell transplantation. The table came from immunoSEQ multiplex PCR; TCRdb's copy has only in-frame clones and leaves some out. The table shows roughly 43,000 clones, with roughly 84% occurring only once. The sequenced sample was PBMCs, obtained in a trial of ipilimumab plus nivolumab as post-transplant consolidation. These receptor sequences come from a male donor with multiple myeloma. The CDR3 runs from the conserved cysteine through the conserved F or W. The D gene is left open where the match is weak. Size is omitted from some rows. Given values are once, few, many or a class for expanded clones.

j_call | d_call | cdr3_length | clone_size | v_call | cdr3_nt | cdr3_aa
TRBJ2-6 | TRBD1 | 16 | . | TRBV19 | TGTGCCAGTAGTATAACAGGGGCCCCTGGGGCCAACGTCCTGACTTTC | CASSITGAPGANVLTF
TRBJ1-1 | . | 14 | . | TRBV15 | TGTGCCACCAGCACCAGGGGATGGAACACTGAAGCTTTCTTT | CATSTRGWNTEAFF
TRBJ2-7 | . | 13 | . | TRBV30 | TGTGCCTGGAGTCCCGGACTCTCCGGCGAGCAGTACTTC | CAWSPGLSGEQYF
TRBJ2-1 | . | 14 | once | TRBV30 | TGTGCCTGGAGAGGGCAAAGCTCCTACAATGAGCAGTTCTTC | CAWRGQSSYNEQFF
TRBJ2-7 | . | 14 | . | TRBV27 | TGTGCCAGCAGTCGGGGGACATCATCCTACGAGCAGTACTTC | CASSRGTSSYEQYF
TRBJ2-7 | . | 15 | . | TRBV5-4 | TGTGCCAGCAGCTCAAGGACAGCCAACAGTTACGAGCAGTACTTC | CASSSRTANSYEQYF
TRBJ2-6 | TRBD2 | 16 | . | TRBV2 | TGTGCCAGCAGTGAAAGCGGGAGAGCTGGGGCCAACGTCCTGACTTTC | CASSESGRAGANVLTF
TRBJ2-1 | TRBD2 | 16 | . | TRBV7-8 | TGTGCCAGCAGCCCAGACGGGGCGGGGGGGGCCGATGAGCAGTTCTTC | CASSPDGAGGADEQFF
TRBJ2-7 | TRBD1 | 14 | . | TRBV7-9 | TGTGCCAGCAGCTTAGAGACAGGGGCCTACGAGCAGTACTTC | CASSLETGAYEQYF
TRBJ1-2 | . | 15 | . | TRBV5-4 | TGTGCCAGCAGCTTGCTAGCAGGTTCTAACTATGGCTACACCTTC | CASSLLAGSNYGYTF
TRBJ2-1 | TRBD2 | 17 | . | TRBV5-1 | TGCGCCAGCAGCTTGGTGGCTAGCGGCTCTGTCGCCCATGAGCAGTTCTTC | CASSLVASGSVAHEQFF
TRBJ2-3 | . | 14 | . | TRBV7-9 | TGTGCCAGCAGCCCCTCAGGAAGCACAGATACGCAGTATTTT | CASSPSGSTDTQYF
TRBJ1-2 | . | 14 | . | TRBV4-1 | TGCGCCAGCAGCCGATCCTCAGGGTCCTATGGCTACACCTTC | CASSRSSGSYGYTF
TRBJ2-7 | TRBD1 | 14 | . | TRBV19 | TGTGCCAGTAGTAGCCGGGACAGGGGTTACGAGCAGTACTTC | CASSSRDRGYEQYF